The clone carrying this T cell receptor (beta chain) was observed a handful of times. Its matching antigen is unknown. This entry is derived from a study of blood T cells in healthy people across ages. Donors ranged from roughly 6 to 100 years old and were healthy Caucasians in Russia. General study findings and limits: Per million T cells, TCR beta diversity dropped roughly linearly as age increased.

Combining a sample-barcoded 5' primer with a J-beta primer mix, a second PCR ran for roughly 7 to 11 cycles. TCRdb reanalysed the 5' RACE reads using MiXCR and keeps one entry per CDR3 protein. Of some 1,800,000 distinct CDR3 sequences in the sample, 35% to 50% were seen once. This CDR3 is 14 amino acids long. The V gene lost 1 base and the J gene lost 2 bases, with 9 bases spanning the gap. Germline V lookup: CDR1 SGHTA, CDR2 FQGNSA. This receptor was taken from a human donor in good health. This chain joins TRBV7-2 and TRBJ2-7; no reliable D call. Sequenced: blood. As DNA, the CDR3 is TGTGCCAGCAGCTTAGATGGCGTACCCTACGAGCAGTACTTC. The encoded protein is CASSLDGVPYEQYF.